One T cell receptor (beta chain) is described in this entry. This sample was included in a study of blood T cell repertoires in COVID-19. Study-wide context: The United States, Italy and Spain supplied acute and convalescent COVID-19 samples. Sample material is recorded as cDNA or gDNA derived from T cells, B-cell-depleted T cells, or PBMCs.

Per the original methods: For nucleated cells, counts were estimated from reference gene primer amplification. Only in-frame clones appear in the TCRdb table, and some are missing; sequencing was by immunoSEQ multiplex PCR. V and J calls and clone size are copied from that table; D and trimming were computed from the DNA. The sample holds about 200,000 clones; about four fifths are singletons and the top ten take 7% to 10%. The germline gives CDR1 SEHNR, CDR2 FQNEAQ (reference sequence). With V trimmed by 5 bases and J by 5 bases, 5 bases remained unmatched. CDR3 length: 14 amino acids. The specimen sequenced was peripheral blood. The receptor was isolated from a woman aged 50 to 60 with acute or convalescent COVID-19. The chain uses TRBV7-9 and TRBJ1-1; 10 bases agree with TRBD1. CDR3 region: CASSPRTGGTEAFF. The CDR3 DNA reads as TGTGCCAGCAGCCCGCGGACAGGGGGAACTGAAGCTTTCTTT.